The clone carrying this T cell receptor beta chain was seen a single time. Its antigen remains unidentified. Compared with germline, one end of the junction differs, possibly owing to a read error. The PCR had 60 Vbeta and 13 Jbeta primers. Sequencing was performed with immunoSEQ multiplex PCR; in TCRdb, only in-frame clones are kept and a portion is missing. Among over 250,000 clones, roughly two thirds were seen once, and the ten largest hold over 2%. CDR3 size: 14 residues. Per germline, CDR1 SEHNR and CDR2 FQNEAQ (reference sequence). The sample comes from a study of cytomegalovirus exposure and HLA in healthy donors. Background on the study: A prior analysis found 117 million unique TCR beta sequences from around 190 million T cells. There were approximately 81 million unique TCRs (from HLA-typed donors) in an early data release.

Overall study results and limits: What TCR beta sequences reportedly achieved was accurate prediction of HLA-A and HLA-B alleles in most subjects. The study recorded some 160 TCR beta chains that were cytomegalovirus-associated.

The chain couples TRBV7-9 to TRBJ2-7; TRBD2 matches 7 bases. The sequencing input was PBMCs. The receptor was isolated from a female donor in good health and CMV-seronegative. The DNA for the CDR3 is TGTTCCAGCAGCGGCCCTAGCGGAACCTACGAGCAGTACTTC. Encoded protein: CSSSGPSGTYEQYF. The full variable domain, in which reference TRBV7-9 and TRBJ2-7 provide the parts outside the CDR3, is DTGVSQNPRHKITKRGQNVTFRCDPISEHNRLYWYRQTLGQGPEFLTYFQNEAQLEKSRLLSDRFSAERPKGSFSTLEIQRTEQGDSAMYLCSSSGPSGTYEQYFGPGTRLTVT.